Listed below are T cell receptor beta chains from one sample, sequenced in a study of glioma-infiltrating T cells after dendritic cell vaccination. The method was immunoSEQ multiplex PCR; TCRdb's version includes in-frame clones alone and lacks a portion of them. The table records approximately 84,000 clones, 86% of them present only once. Sequencing was performed on blood, taken before dendritic cell vaccination. These receptors were taken from a human donor with glioblastoma. Both conserved end residues are part of each CDR3. A D gene is named only where the DNA matches it firmly. Size values are once, few and many counts, or a class for expanded clones, and some rows have none.

V	J	size	D	DNA	CDR3
TRBV7-8	TRBJ2-1	.	.	TGTGCCAGCAGCTTAAGGGAGACTAGCTACAATGAGCAGTTCTTC	CASSLRETSYNEQFF
TRBV4-1	TRBJ2-7	.	.	TGCGCCAGCAGCCAAGATATCCCGCATCTAGTAGCTAACAAGGCCTACGAGCAGTACTTC	CASSQDIPHLVANKAYEQYF
TRBV6-1	TRBJ1-1	.	TRBD1	TGTGCCAGCAGTGAAGGTCCGGGACAGAGATTCAACACTGAAGCTTTCTTT	CASSEGPGQRFNTEAFF
TRBV7-9	TRBJ1-6	.	TRBD1	TGTGCCAGCAGCCGAGACAGGGGCGATTCACCCCTCCACTTT	CASSRDRGDSPLHF
TRBV9	TRBJ2-7	.	TRBD2	TGTGCCAGCAGCCCCGGGACTAGCGCTGTCTACGAGCAGTACTTC	CASSPGTSAVYEQYF
TRBV6-5	TRBJ2-5	few	.	TGTGCCAGCACGGGGATCGAAGAGACCCAGTACTTC	CASTGIEETQYF
TRBV27	TRBJ2-3	.	.	TGTGCCAGCAGTTTATCTGGTGGAGCAGATACGCAGTATTTT	CASSLSGGADTQYF
TRBV11-2	TRBJ2-7	.	TRBD1	TGTGCCAGCAGCTCAGAGGGACAGGACGCCTCCTACGAGCAGTACTTC	CASSSEGQDASYEQYF
TRBV5-4	TRBJ2-2	.	TRBD1	TGTGCCAGCAGCGTGCCGACAGGGGTCACCGGGGAGCTGTTTTTT	CASSVPTGVTGELFF
TRBV10-3	TRBJ2-1	.	TRBD2	TGTGCCATCAGTGACCTCAGGACTAGCCTCTCCTACAATGAGCAGTTCTTC	CAISDLRTSLSYNEQFF
TRBV4-3	TRBJ1-4	.	.	TGCGCCAGCAGCCAATCGGGGGAAAAACTGTTTTTT	CASSQSGEKLFF
TRBV19	TRBJ2-7	.	.	TGTGCCAGTAGCTTGGGGGGTGAAGTGTACGAGCAGTACTTC	CASSLGGEVYEQYF
TRBV7-9	TRBJ1-1	.	.	TGTGCCAGCAGCTTAGTCAAGGGAAGGGGCACTGAAGCTTTCTTT	CASSLVKGRGTEAFF
TRBV27	TRBJ1-1	.	.	TGTGCCAGCAGTTTTTTTGGAGAGAACACTGAAGCTTTCTTT	CASSFFGENTEAFF
TRBV7-6	TRBJ2-2	.	.	TGTGCCAGCAGCCCCAGAGCCGACAGTTCTAACACCGGGGAGCTGTTTTTT	CASSPRADSSNTGELFF
TRBV6-5	TRBJ2-3	.	.	TGTGCCAGCAAGGTGGGGGGTACGCAGTATTTT	CASKVGGTQYF
TRBV2	TRBJ2-7	medium-sized	TRBD1	TGTGCCAGCAGACTCGACAGGGGACCCACCTACGAGCAGTACTTC	CASRLDRGPTYEQYF
TRBV7-6	TRBJ2-7	once	TRBD1	TGTGCCAGCAGCTCCCCCGGGACAGGGGGTAACCAGTACTTC	CASSSPGTGGNQYF
TRBV7-9	TRBJ1-6	.	TRBD1	TGTGCCAGCAGCTTACCGCAGGGGGCACCCCTCCACTTT	CASSLPQGAPLHF
TRBV7-2	TRBJ2-7	.	.	TGTGCCAGCAGCTCCGAGAGGTCCTACGAGCAGTACTTC	CASSSERSYEQYF
TRBV2	TRBJ2-5	.	.	TGTGCCAGCAGTGTTCTAGAACAAGAGACCCAGTACTTC	CASSVLEQETQYF
TRBV5-1	TRBJ2-1	.	TRBD2	TGCGCCAGCAGTCGGGACTACCTTAATGAGCAGTTCTTC	CASSRDYLNEQFF
TRBV11-1	TRBJ2-1	once	TRBD1	TGTGCCAGCAGCATCGACAGGGGAGCGCTCAATGAGCAGTTCTTC	CASSIDRGALNEQFF
TRBV5-1	TRBJ2-7	once	TRBD1	TGCGCCAGCAGCTTGGGACAGGGCATGGGGGAGCAGTACTTC	CASSLGQGMGEQYF
TRBV5-1	TRBJ2-1	once	TRBD2	TGCGCCAGCAGCCCCCCCCGGACTAGCCTTACCAATGAGCAGTTCTTC	CASSPPRTSLTNEQFF
TRBV7-2	TRBJ2-5	.	TRBD2	TGTGCCAGCAGCTTACATGCTAGCGGGGGGCTACCAGAGACCCAGTACTTC	CASSLHASGGLPETQYF
TRBV7-2	TRBJ1-2	.	.	TGTGCCAGCAGCCTGACAGTCTATGGCTACACCTTC	CASSLTVYGYTF
TRBV7-3	TRBJ2-7	.	TRBD2	TGTGCCAGCAGCCCAGGACTAGTGGGTCCCTACGAGCAGTACTTC	CASSPGLVGPYEQYF
TRBV19	TRBJ1-6	.	TRBD1	TGTGCCAGTACCCAGGGCACAGGGGTCACCTATAATTCACCCCTCCACTTT	CASTQGTGVTYNSPLHF
TRBV11-2	TRBJ2-5	.	TRBD1	TGTGCCAGTACCAGGGGGCAAGGAGAGACCCAGTACTTC	CASTRGQGETQYF
TRBV5-8	TRBJ1-2	.	.	TGTGCCAGCAGCTTGGCACAGTACTATGGCTACACCTTC	CASSLAQYYGYTF
TRBV11-2	TRBJ1-1	.	TRBD1	TGTGCCAGCAGCTTATTGCCAGGGGGCACTGAAGCTTTCTTT	CASSLLPGGTEAFF
TRBV5-6	TRBJ1-1	.	TRBD1	TGTGCCAGCTATTTACTTGGACAGGGGGCGACGAACACTGAAGCTTTCTTT	CASYLLGQGATNTEAFF
TRBV27	TRBJ2-2	.	TRBD2	TGTGCCAGCACCCTCATAGGGACTAGCGATAGCGGGGAGCTGTTTTTT	CASTLIGTSDSGELFF
TRBV21-1	TRBJ2-7	.	.	TGTGCCAGCAGCCAATTCCCGGGACTAGCGGACGAGCAGTACTTC	CASSQFPGLADEQYF
TRBV7-6	TRBJ2-7	few	TRBD2	TGTGCCAGCAGCCTAAGCCCCCCGGGACTAGCGGGAGAAGGGTCCTACGAGCAGTACTTC	CASSLSPPGLAGEGSYEQYF
TRBV6-6	TRBJ2-3	.	TRBD2	TGTGCCAGCAGTAGGACTAGCGGAGTCACAGATACGCAGTATTTT	CASSRTSGVTDTQYF
TRBV6-5	TRBJ1-2	.	TRBD1	TGTGCCAGTACTGGACAGGGGATTGTCTACACCTTC	CASTGQGIVYTF
TRBV6-5	TRBJ2-2	.	TRBD1	TGTGCCAGCAGCCCCGGGACAGTAACCGGGGAGCTGTTTTTT	CASSPGTVTGELFF
TRBV7-7	TRBJ2-1	.	TRBD1	TGTGCCAGCAGCCCCCGGACAGGGGATTCCTACAATGAGCAGTTCTTC	CASSPRTGDSYNEQFF
TRBV25-1	TRBJ2-7	.	TRBD1	TGTGCCAGCAGTCAACCCTCCGGGACAGAGAGCTCCTACGAGCAGTACTTC	CASSQPSGTESSYEQYF
TRBV28	TRBJ1-5	.	.	TGTGCCACCTCACCACAGGGTAGGAGCAATCAGCCCCAGCATTTT	CATSPQGRSNQPQHF
TRBV27	TRBJ1-1	.	.	TGTGCCAGCAGTTTATATCAGGGTCCCACTGAAGCTTTCTTT	CASSLYQGPTEAFF
TRBV6-1	TRBJ1-2	.	TRBD1	TGTGCCAGCTCCGACAGGGGGTTCAACTATGGCTACACCTTC	CASSDRGFNYGYTF
TRBV29-1	TRBJ2-7	.	.	TGCAGCGTTGAAGACACGCTATCCTACGAGCAGTACTTC	CSVEDTLSYEQYF
TRBV27	TRBJ1-1	.	.	TGTGCCGTGCAGCTTGCGGTGAACACTGAAGCTTTCTTT	CAVQLAVNTEAFF
TRBV19	TRBJ1-1	once	.	TGTGCCAGTAGAGGGGGTATCCGGACTGAAGCTTTCTTT	CASRGGIRTEAFF
TRBV9	TRBJ2-3	.	TRBD1	TGTGCCAGCAGCATCGGACAGGGCCGTGGCACAGATACGCAGTATTTT	CASSIGQGRGTDTQYF
TRBV11-3	TRBJ2-1	.	TRBD2	TGTGCCAGCTCTAGCGGGAGTGCTTACAATGAGCAGTTCTTC	CASSSGSAYNEQFF
TRBV5-7	TRBJ2-2	.	TRBD1	TGTGCCAGCAGCCGGGGACAGCGCCCAAACGAGCACGCCGGGGAGCTGTTTTTT	CASSRGQRPNEHAGELFF
TRBV28	TRBJ2-7	once	TRBD1	TGTGCCAGCAGTTTAAGCTTGGACAGGGTGGACGAGCAGTACTTC	CASSLSLDRVDEQYF
TRBV5-1	TRBJ1-1	.	.	TGCGCCAGCAGCTCTGGACAGATGAACACTGAAGCTTTCTTT	CASSSGQMNTEAFF
TRBV13	TRBJ1-6	.	TRBD1	TGTGCCAGCAGCCCCGGGACAGGGGCCGATAATTCACCCCTCCACTTT	CASSPGTGADNSPLHF